Each of the 12 T cell receptor beta chains below was sequenced from the same sample in a study of CD8 T cells in ankylosing spondylitis. Via MiXCR, TCRdb re-called the 5' RACE reads, giving one row per CDR3 protein. The sample carries about 190,000 distinct CDR3 sequences, 10% to 15% recorded once. The sample taken for sequencing was blood, either unsorted or a sorted T cell fraction (not recorded which). All receptors come from a female donor with ankylosing spondylitis or in good health (not recorded which).

This clonotype was counted at least ten times. The gene calls are TRBV19 and TRBJ1-3; TRBD1 matches 7 bases. Germline loops: CDR1 LNHDA, CDR2 SQIVND (reference sequence). Trimming removed 5 bases from V and 1 base from J; junction bases left unmatched: 8. There are 16 residues in the CDR3. The CDR3 here is CASSRYRGPSGNTIYF. Here the CDR3 DNA reads TGTGCCAGTAGTCGCTACAGGGGCCCTTCTGGAAACACCATATATTTT.

This clonotype was detected many times. The chain joins TRBV6-5 to TRBJ1-2; D perhaps matches TRBD1 (5 bases). This CDR3 region has 19 residues. V lost 2 bases to trimming and J lost 2 bases, with 24 bases between them. Per the germline V gene, CDR1 is MNHEY and CDR2 is SVGAGI. CDR3 in amino acids: CASSYPEGSARPINYGYTF. The CDR3 DNA sequence: TGTGCCAGCAGTTACCCGGAGGGGTCTGCGAGACCGATCAACTATGGCTACACCTTC.

This chain connects TRBV21-1 to TRBJ1-6; the D segment call TRBD1 is taken from the table without a DNA check. TRBV21-1 is a listed pseudogene. CDR3 length equals 19 residues. The CDR3 region has the DNA TGTGCCAGCAGCGGCCCGGGAAAGGGGTTGGGGTACGGGGATTCACCCCTCCACTTT. It encodes CASSGPGKGLGYGDSPLHF.

The chain carries TRBV4-3 and TRBJ2-7; D gene unclear. Germline lookup yields CDR1 LGHNA and CDR2 YSLEER. V was shortened by 4 bases and J by 3 bases, with 16 bases between the two germline ends. The CDR3 length is 15 residues. Written as DNA, the CDR3 is TGCGCCAGCAGCCCCGAAAGAGAACGACACTACGAGCAGTACTTC. This codes for CASSPERERHYEQYF.

This clonotype appeared many times. This rearrangement joins TRBV10-3 to TRBJ1-1, with no clear D. Per the germline V gene, CDR1 is ENHRY and CDR2 is SYGVKD. The CDR3 totals 12 residues. Trimming pared 4 bases from V and 7 bases from J, leaving 10 bases between. DNA of the CDR3: TGTGCCATCAGTGTTGAGTTAGGTGAAGCTTTCTTT. Its protein is CAISVELGEAFF.

This clonotype was seen many times. The chain is built from TRBV11-1 and TRBJ2-7; D is unresolved. The V gene's germline CDR1 is SGHAT and CDR2 FQDESV (reference sequence). The length of the CDR3 is 11 residues. Trimming stripped 4 bases from V and 4 bases from J, with 5 bases between. The CDR3 nucleotides are TGTGCCAGCAGCTCCATTTACGAGCAGTACTTC. Amino acids: CASSSIYEQYF.

In its sample, this clonotype was seen a few times. The chain is built from TRBV27 and TRBJ1-6; no definite D call. Germline CDR1 MNHEY, CDR2 SMNVEV (reference sequence). The CDR3 has 14 residues. Trimming pared 3 bases from V and 5 bases from J, leaving 8 bases between. This CDR3 reads CASSLPADNSPLHF. In DNA, the CDR3 is TGTGCCAGCAGTTTGCCAGCGGATAATTCACCCCTCCACTTT.

The chain carries TRBV7-2 and TRBJ1-6; no clear D. Germline lookup yields CDR1 SGHTA and CDR2 FQGNSA. V shed 5 bases and J shed 13 bases, with 18 bases lying between them. This CDR3 region has 14 residues. CDR3: CASSPSSQGTPLHF. As DNA, the CDR3 is TGTGCCAGCAGCCCCTCGAGCCAAGGAACCCCCCTCCACTTT.

In its sample, this clonotype was seen many times. J is TRBJ2-5 and V is TRBV28, with 9 nucleotides matching TRBD2. Germline V gene data show CDR1 as MDHEN and CDR2 as SYDVKM. The CDR3 covers 14 residues. Trimming cost V 2 bases and J 4 bases; bases outside gene matches: 2. CDR3 protein: CASSLGGRGETQYF. Here the CDR3 DNA reads TGTGCCAGCAGTTTAGGCGGGAGGGGAGAGACCCAGTACTTC.

The V gene is TRBV5-5, the J gene TRBJ2-7; no clear D. Trimming stripped 1 base from V and 1 base from J, with 9 bases between. CDR1 is SGHKS, CDR2 YYEKEE, per germline (reference sequence). This CDR3 has 14 residues. The CDR3 reads CASSLMERSYEQYF. The DNA for the CDR3 is TGTGCCAGCAGCTTGATGGAAAGATCCTACGAGCAGTACTTC.

This clonotype came up many times. CDR3 protein: CASSQDSSGANVLTF. As DNA, the CDR3 is TGTGCCAGCAGCCAAGACAGCTCTGGGGCCAACGTCCTGACTTTC. The V gene is TRBV3-1, the J gene TRBJ2-6; D gene ambiguous. V was pared by 0 bases and J by 0 bases, with 3 bases between. This CDR3 has 15 residues. CDR1 and CDR2 (germline): LGHDT, YNNKEL (reference sequence).

This clonotype occurred many times. This chain joins TRBV5-1 and TRBJ1-2; D might be TRBD1 (5 bases). Trimming shortened V by 2 bases and J by 5 bases, and 10 bases separated the two germline ends. Germline V gives CDR1 SGHRS, CDR2 YFSETQ. This CDR3 comprises 13 residues. The CDR3 coding sequence is TGCGCCAGCAGCTTCGACAGCCTTTATGGCTACACCTTC. Its translation: CASSFDSLYGYTF.